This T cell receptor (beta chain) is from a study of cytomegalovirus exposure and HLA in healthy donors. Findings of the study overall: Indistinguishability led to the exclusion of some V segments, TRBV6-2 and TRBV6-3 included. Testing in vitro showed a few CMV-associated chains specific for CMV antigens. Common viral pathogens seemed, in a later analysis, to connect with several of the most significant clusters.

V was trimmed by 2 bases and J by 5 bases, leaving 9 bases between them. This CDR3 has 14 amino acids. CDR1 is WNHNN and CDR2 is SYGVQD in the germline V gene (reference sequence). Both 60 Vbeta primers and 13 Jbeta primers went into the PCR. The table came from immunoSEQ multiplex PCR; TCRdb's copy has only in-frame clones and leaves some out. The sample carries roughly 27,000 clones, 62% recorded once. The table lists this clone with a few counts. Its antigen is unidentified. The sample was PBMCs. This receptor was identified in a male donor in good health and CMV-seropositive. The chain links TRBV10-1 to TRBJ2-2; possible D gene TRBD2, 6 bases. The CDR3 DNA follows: TGCGCCAGCAGTGAGAGACTAGAGACCGGGGAGCTGTTTTTT. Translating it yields CASSERLETGELFF.